A single sample is the source of the 4 T cell receptor beta chains below, sequenced in a study of T cell responses to AZD1222 COVID-19 vaccine. The method was immunoSEQ multiplex PCR; TCRdb's version includes in-frame clones alone and lacks a portion of them. The sample includes fewer than 80,000 clones, approximately 89% of them seen just once. The sequenced sample was peripheral blood, obtained 28 days after the second dose of the MenACWY control vaccine. These receptors came from an adult who received the MenACWY meningococcal vaccine as a control.

This chain uses TRBV11-2 with TRBJ1-4, with TRBD1 identical over 9 bases. The ends lost 5 bases at V and 5 bases at J; junction bases unmatched: 3. The CDR3 is made up of 14 amino acids. Germline CDR1 and CDR2: SGHAT and FQNNGV. The CDR3 sequence: CASSLGTGNEKLFF. In DNA, the CDR3 is TGTGCCAGCAGCCTCGGGACAGGGAATGAAAAACTGTTTTTT.

This clone was counted between two and nine times. The chain employs TRBV28 and TRBJ1-5; 7 bases line up with TRBD1. Germline trimming cut 3 bases from V and 5 bases from J; bases unmatched to any gene: 10. Germline lookup yields CDR1 MDHEN and CDR2 SYDVKM. This CDR3 has 16 residues. CDR3 DNA: TGTGCCAGCAGTTTGGGGGACAGTCGTAGGCATCAGCCCCAGCATTTT. Translation gives CASSLGDSRRHQPQHF.

The gene calls are TRBV4-3 and TRBJ1-3; no firm D call. Germline V gene sequence: CDR1 LGHNA, CDR2 YSLEER. Trimming shortened V by 4 bases and J by 0 bases, and 16 bases separated the two germline ends. The CDR3 extends over 17 amino acids. This CDR3 reads CASSPQGRSFSGNTIYF. The CDR3 DNA is TGCGCCAGCAGCCCTCAAGGACGATCCTTCTCTGGAAACACCATATATTTT.

The rearrangement uses TRBV5-1 and TRBJ1-3; no firm D call. Germline V CDR1 and CDR2: SGHRS, YFSETQ. Trimming removed 0 bases from V and 4 bases from J, with 8 bases in between. The CDR3 length is 14 residues. The CDR3 loop reads CASSLGTLGNTIYF. In DNA form, the CDR3 reads TGCGCCAGCAGCTTGGGGACGTTAGGAAACACCATATATTTT.